A selection of T cell receptor beta chains follows, all from one sample in a study of control samples from healthy donors and cancer patients. The assay was immunoSEQ multiplex PCR, and TCRdb's table has in-frame clones only and misses some. The sample lists about 160,000 clones, 90% to 95% seen once, with 8.5% in the top ten. Input material: blood. Receptors were obtained from a woman in her thirties or forties in good health. Each CDR3 is given with its conserved first and last residue. The order of the fields is D gene, V gene, J gene, clone size, CDR3 protein, CDR3 DNA. The D gene is left open where the match is weak. Size tells how often a clone was seen (once, few, many) or the class of an expanded clone, and some rows leave it out.

d_gene: .; v_gene: TRBV6-5; j_gene: TRBJ1-4; abundance: .; CDR3aa: CASRGWGQEDEKLFF; CDR3nt: TGTGCCAGCAGAGGCTGGGGACAAGAGGACGAAAAACTGTTTTTT
d_gene: TRBD1; v_gene: TRBV6-5; j_gene: TRBJ2-5; abundance: .; CDR3aa: CASSYGQGRGETQYF; CDR3nt: TGTGCCAGCAGTTATGGACAGGGGCGGGGGGAGACCCAGTACTTC
d_gene: .; v_gene: TRBV5-1; j_gene: TRBJ1-5; abundance: few; CDR3aa: CASSWVPNQPQHF; CDR3nt: TGCGCCAGCAGTTGGGTCCCCAATCAGCCCCAGCATTTT
d_gene: TRBD1; v_gene: TRBV29-1; j_gene: TRBJ1-1; abundance: .; CDR3aa: CSVEQGARGTEAFF; CDR3nt: TGCAGCGTTGAACAGGGGGCGCGAGGGACTGAAGCTTTCTTT
d_gene: .; v_gene: TRBV7-2; j_gene: TRBJ2-3; abundance: .; CDR3aa: CASSSGLVEAAQYF; CDR3nt: TGTGCCAGCAGCTCCGGCTTAGTAGAGGCTGCGCAGTATTTT
d_gene: .; v_gene: TRBV10-3; j_gene: TRBJ2-3; abundance: once; CDR3aa: CAISAGSAASTDTQYF; CDR3nt: TGTGCCATCAGTGCAGGGTCGGCCGCTAGCACAGATACGCAGTATTTT
d_gene: .; v_gene: TRBV20-1; j_gene: TRBJ1-5; abundance: .; CDR3aa: CSASRRGQPQHF; CDR3nt: TGCAGTGCTAGTCGGAGAGGGCAGCCCCAGCATTTT
d_gene: .; v_gene: TRBV28; j_gene: TRBJ1-5; abundance: .; CDR3aa: CASSLDQARNQPQHF; CDR3nt: TGTGCCAGCAGTTTAGACCAGGCCCGCAATCAGCCCCAGCATTTT
d_gene: .; v_gene: TRBV19; j_gene: TRBJ1-1; abundance: .; CDR3aa: CASSEGRNTEAFF; CDR3nt: TGTGCCAGTAGTGAGGGGAGGAACACTGAAGCTTTCTTT
d_gene: .; v_gene: TRBV5-6; j_gene: TRBJ1-3; abundance: .; CDR3aa: CASSLVESSGNTIYF; CDR3nt: TGTGCCAGCAGCTTGGTTGAGAGCTCTGGAAACACCATATATTTT
d_gene: .; v_gene: TRBV10-1; j_gene: TRBJ2-7; abundance: .; CDR3aa: CASSETRQVSYEQYF; CDR3nt: TGCGCCAGCAGCGAAACCCGACAGGTCTCCTACGAGCAGTACTTC
d_gene: .; v_gene: TRBV5-6; j_gene: TRBJ2-4; abundance: .; CDR3aa: CASSLGGWAKNIQYF; CDR3nt: TGTGCCAGCAGCTTAGGGGGATGGGCCAAAAACATTCAGTACTTC
d_gene: .; v_gene: TRBV6-5; j_gene: TRBJ2-2; abundance: .; CDR3aa: CASSYSGTQTGELFF; CDR3nt: TGTGCCAGCAGTTACTCGGGGACCCAAACCGGGGAGCTGTTTTTT
d_gene: .; v_gene: TRBV29-1; j_gene: TRBJ1-1; abundance: once; CDR3aa: CSVAARLNTEAFF; CDR3nt: TGCAGCGTTGCGGCCAGACTGAACACTGAAGCTTTCTTT
d_gene: TRBD1; v_gene: TRBV5-1; j_gene: TRBJ1-1; abundance: .; CDR3aa: CASSLAIRGLEAFF; CDR3nt: TGCGCCAGCAGCTTGGCCATCAGGGGGCTTGAAGCTTTCTTT
d_gene: TRBD2; v_gene: TRBV10-1; j_gene: TRBJ2-1; abundance: .; CDR3aa: CASSEPASGNNEQFF; CDR3nt: TGCGCCAGCAGTGAGCCGGCTAGCGGTAACAATGAGCAGTTCTTC
d_gene: .; v_gene: TRBV29-1; j_gene: TRBJ1-1; abundance: .; CDR3aa: CSVEVAMGAFF; CDR3nt: TGCAGCGTTGAAGTGGCGATGGGAGCTTTCTTT
d_gene: .; v_gene: TRBV11-2; j_gene: TRBJ2-5; abundance: .; CDR3aa: CASSLGSRSETQYF; CDR3nt: TGTGCCAGCAGCTTAGGGTCTCGATCAGAGACCCAGTACTTC
d_gene: .; v_gene: TRBV29-1; j_gene: TRBJ1-5; abundance: once; CDR3aa: CSVEINSNQPQHF; CDR3nt: TGCAGCGTTGAGATAAACAGCAATCAGCCCCAGCATTTT
d_gene: .; v_gene: TRBV7-3; j_gene: TRBJ1-4; abundance: .; CDR3aa: CASSLKPARANEKLFF; CDR3nt: TGTGCCAGCAGCTTAAAGCCGGCCCGGGCTAATGAAAAACTGTTTTTT
d_gene: .; v_gene: TRBV6-5; j_gene: TRBJ1-4; abundance: .; CDR3aa: CASSYAGTKTNEKLFF; CDR3nt: TGTGCCAGCAGTTACGCAGGGACAAAGACTAATGAAAAACTGTTTTTT
d_gene: .; v_gene: TRBV11-2; j_gene: TRBJ2-7; abundance: .; CDR3aa: CASSPPGWGASYEQYF; CDR3nt: TGTGCCAGCAGCCCCCCGGGGTGGGGGGCCTCCTACGAGCAGTACTTC
d_gene: .; v_gene: TRBV29-1; j_gene: TRBJ1-1; abundance: .; CDR3aa: CSALEGGTLNTEAFF; CDR3nt: TGCAGCGCCCTGGAGGGCGGCACTTTGAACACTGAAGCTTTCTTT
d_gene: .; v_gene: TRBV6-5; j_gene: TRBJ1-4; abundance: .; CDR3aa: CASKSGSIHEKLFF; CDR3nt: TGTGCCAGCAAGTCGGGGTCAATTCATGAAAAACTGTTTTTT
d_gene: .; v_gene: TRBV10-3; j_gene: TRBJ2-2; abundance: .; CDR3aa: CAIRLDGLENPGELFF; CDR3nt: TGTGCCATCAGATTAGACGGCCTGGAGAACCCCGGGGAGCTGTTTTTT
d_gene: TRBD2; v_gene: TRBV25-1; j_gene: TRBJ2-3; abundance: .; CDR3aa: CASSEGGTSGDTQYF; CDR3nt: TGTGCCAGCAGTGAGGGCGGGACTAGCGGAGATACGCAGTATTTT
d_gene: TRBD2; v_gene: TRBV9; j_gene: TRBJ2-3; abundance: .; CDR3aa: CASSVVPREVTDTQYF; CDR3nt: TGTGCCAGCAGCGTAGTCCCGCGGGAGGTCACAGATACGCAGTATTTT
d_gene: .; v_gene: TRBV5-1; j_gene: TRBJ1-1; abundance: .; CDR3aa: CASSPVQGPLLNTEAFF; CDR3nt: TGCGCCAGCAGTCCGGTCCAGGGGCCCCTATTAAACACTGAAGCTTTCTTT
d_gene: TRBD2; v_gene: TRBV9; j_gene: TRBJ2-7; abundance: once; CDR3aa: CASSVGREGSYEQYF; CDR3nt: TGTGCCAGCAGCGTAGGGCGGGAGGGATCCTACGAGCAGTACTTC
d_gene: .; v_gene: TRBV30; j_gene: TRBJ2-6; abundance: .; CDR3aa: CAWGPLTSGANVLTF; CDR3nt: TGTGCCTGGGGACCGCTAACCTCTGGGGCCAACGTCCTGACTTTC
d_gene: TRBD1; v_gene: TRBV7-9; j_gene: TRBJ2-5; abundance: once; CDR3aa: CASSRNQGAWETQYF; CDR3nt: TGTGCCAGCAGCCGGAATCAGGGGGCGTGGGAGACCCAGTACTTC
d_gene: .; v_gene: TRBV7-7; j_gene: TRBJ1-1; abundance: .; CDR3aa: CASSLELWKGTEAFF; CDR3nt: TGTGCCAGCAGCTTAGAACTCTGGAAGGGCACTGAAGCTTTCTTT
d_gene: .; v_gene: TRBV15; j_gene: TRBJ2-3; abundance: .; CDR3aa: CATGSRRTDTQYF; CDR3nt: TGTGCCACCGGGAGCAGACGCACAGATACGCAGTATTTT
d_gene: .; v_gene: TRBV15; j_gene: TRBJ1-1; abundance: .; CDR3aa: CATSVDRANTEAFF; CDR3nt: TGTGCCACCAGCGTTGACAGAGCAAACACTGAAGCTTTCTTT
d_gene: .; v_gene: TRBV9; j_gene: TRBJ2-3; abundance: .; CDR3aa: CASSAGIQGPDTQYF; CDR3nt: TGTGCCAGCAGTGCGGGGATACAGGGGCCAGATACGCAGTATTTT
d_gene: .; v_gene: TRBV6-6; j_gene: TRBJ2-7; abundance: .; CDR3aa: CASSYQAGLNLEQYF; CDR3nt: TGTGCCAGCAGTTACCAGGCGGGGCTTAACCTCGAGCAGTACTTC
d_gene: .; v_gene: TRBV9; j_gene: TRBJ1-4; abundance: .; CDR3aa: CASSVGFGNEKLFF; CDR3nt: TGTGCCAGCAGCGTAGGGTTTGGTAATGAAAAACTGTTTTTT
d_gene: .; v_gene: TRBV4-3; j_gene: TRBJ2-4; abundance: once; CDR3aa: CASSQEVTSIGQIKNIQYF; CDR3nt: TGCGCCAGCAGCCAAGAGGTTACATCTATTGGACAGATAAAAAACATTCAGTACTTC
d_gene: .; v_gene: TRBV5-6; j_gene: TRBJ1-2; abundance: .; CDR3aa: CASSFGLGSYYGYTF; CDR3nt: TGTGCCAGCAGCTTTGGGCTAGGCTCTTACTATGGCTACACCTTC
d_gene: TRBD2; v_gene: TRBV6-2/TRBV6-3; j_gene: TRBJ2-5; abundance: .; CDR3aa: CASSYPILAGGGSQETQYF; CDR3nt: TGTGCCAGCAGTTACCCCATTCTAGCGGGGGGCGGGTCCCAAGAGACCCAGTACTTC
d_gene: .; v_gene: TRBV4-3; j_gene: TRBJ1-4; abundance: .; CDR3aa: CASSQIRPTNEKLFF; CDR3nt: TGCGCCAGCAGCCAAATAAGGCCAACTAATGAAAAACTGTTTTTT
d_gene: .; v_gene: TRBV5-1; j_gene: TRBJ2-1; abundance: .; CDR3aa: CASHTGTGQVREQFF; CDR3nt: TGCGCCAGTCATACCGGGACGGGGCAAGTGAGAGAGCAGTTCTTC
d_gene: TRBD1; v_gene: TRBV19; j_gene: TRBJ2-1; abundance: .; CDR3aa: CASSTGQGFYNEQFF; CDR3nt: TGTGCCAGTAGTACAGGACAGGGTTTCTACAATGAGCAGTTCTTC
d_gene: .; v_gene: TRBV30; j_gene: TRBJ1-3; abundance: .; CDR3aa: CAWSSTRGNTIYF; CDR3nt: TGTGCCTGGAGCTCTACAAGGGGAAACACCATATATTTT